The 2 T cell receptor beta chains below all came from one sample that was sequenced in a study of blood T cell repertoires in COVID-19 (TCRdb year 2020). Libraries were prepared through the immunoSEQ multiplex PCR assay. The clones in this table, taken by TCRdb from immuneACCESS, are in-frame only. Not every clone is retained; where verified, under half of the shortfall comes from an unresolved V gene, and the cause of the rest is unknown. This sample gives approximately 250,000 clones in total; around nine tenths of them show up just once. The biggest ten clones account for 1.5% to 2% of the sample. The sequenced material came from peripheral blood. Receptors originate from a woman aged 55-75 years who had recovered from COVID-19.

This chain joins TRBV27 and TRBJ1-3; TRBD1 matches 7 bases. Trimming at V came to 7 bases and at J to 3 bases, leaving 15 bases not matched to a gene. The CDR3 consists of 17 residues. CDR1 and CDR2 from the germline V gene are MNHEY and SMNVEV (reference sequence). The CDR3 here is CASTGPPDRLSGNTIYF. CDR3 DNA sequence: TGTGCCAGCACCGGACCCCCGGACAGGTTAAGTGGAAACACCATATATTTT.

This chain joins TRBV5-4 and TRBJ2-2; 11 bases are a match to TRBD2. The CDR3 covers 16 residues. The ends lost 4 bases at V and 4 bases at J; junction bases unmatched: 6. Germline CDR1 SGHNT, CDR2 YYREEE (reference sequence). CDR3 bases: TGTGCCAGCAGCGGAGGACTAGCGGGTTTCACCGGGGAGCTGTTTTTT. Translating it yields CASSGGLAGFTGELFF. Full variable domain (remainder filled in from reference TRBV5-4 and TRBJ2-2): ETGVTQSPTHLIKTRGQQVTLRCSSQSGHNTVSWYQQALGQGPQFIFQYYREEENGRGNFPPRFSGLQFPNYSSELNVNALELDDSALYLCASSGGLAGFTGELFFGEGSRLTVL.